This TCR beta chain emerged from a study of shared clonotypes between healthy human individuals. General observations from the study: Sequencing depth was a factor that was expected to affect clonotype sharing among donors.

There are 13 residues in the CDR3. Per germline, CDR1 MGHRA and CDR2 YSYEKL. The V and J ends lost 0 bases and 3 bases respectively, with 3 bases between them. Donors comprised only Caucasian adults living in Nashville, Tennessee. As concerns this clone: What it recognizes is unknown.

The table came from immunoSEQ multiplex PCR; TCRdb's copy has only in-frame clones and leaves some out. The table has about 500,000 clones, approximately 71% seen once; the top ten hold 9.5% to 15%. The receptor's source is a woman in her thirties or forties in good health. Some clones in this sample may be carry-over from other donors' samples. Sequenced: PBMCs. This chain connects TRBV4-1 to TRBJ1-5; D not certain. The CDR3 DNA reads TGCGCCAGCAGCCAAGACCTCAATCAGCCCCAGCATTTT. It codes for CASSQDLNQPQHF.